What follows are 9 T cell receptor beta chains derived from one specimen sequenced in a study of blood T cell repertoires in COVID-19. Using immunoSEQ multiplex PCR, the repertoire was profiled, and TCRdb retains in-frame clones only, with some absent. Of under 200,000 clones detected, more than 75% appear once; the ten largest clones hold approximately 3.5%. Sequenced material: peripheral blood. These receptors originate from a man aged 70 or older with acute or convalescent COVID-19.

CDR3 sequence reads: CASSFGQSYEQYF. CDR3 nucleotide sequence: TGCGCCAGCAGCTTCGGACAGTCCTACGAGCAGTACTTC. The V gene is TRBV5-1, the J gene TRBJ2-7; possible D gene TRBD1, 6 bases. From germline, CDR1 is SGHRS and CDR2 YFSETQ. The CDR3 has 13 amino acids. Deletions cut 2 bases from V and 1 base from J, with 7 bases between.

The chain joins TRBV29-1 to TRBJ1-1; perhaps TRBD1 as D (5 bases). Per germline, CDR1 SQVTM and CDR2 ANQGSEA. The CDR3 extends over 14 amino acids. Deletions cut 5 bases from V and 0 bases from J, with 13 bases between. CDR3 region: CSVSRDFLNTEAFF. The DNA of the CDR3 is TGCAGCGTTAGTAGGGACTTCCTGAACACTGAAGCTTTCTTT.

This clone came up a few times. The chain couples TRBV2 to TRBJ2-7, with 9 bases that match TRBD1. The J segment lost 2 bases and the V segment lost 6 bases, leaving 8 bases of the junction unmatched. The CDR3 has 15 amino acids. Germline assignment: CDR1 SNHLY and CDR2 FYNNEI. The CDR3 nucleotides read TGTGCCAGCAGGCAACCGGGACAGGGCACCTACGAGCAGTACTTC. Its protein is CASRQPGQGTYEQYF. The full variable domain, its missing parts supplied by reference TRBV2 and TRBJ2-7, is EPEVTQTPSHQVTQMGQEVILRCVPISNHLYFYWYRQILGQKVEFLVSFYNNEISEKSEIFDDQFSVERPDGSNFTLKIRSTKLEDSAMYFCASRQPGQGTYEQYFGPGTRLTVT.

The genes are TRBV24-1 and TRBJ2-1; TRBD2 agrees at 8 bases. V was clipped by 4 bases and J by 12 bases; unmatched bases: 16. From germline, CDR1 is KGHDR and CDR2 SFDVKD. CDR3 length: 16 amino acids. The CDR3 is CATSDPRGGGTGRQFF. The CDR3 DNA reads as TGTGCCACCAGTGACCCCCGAGGCGGGGGGACCGGGCGGCAGTTCTTC.

V is TRBV19 and J is TRBJ2-1; 8 positions match TRBD2. This CDR3 region has 15 residues. Trimming removed 3 bases from V and 5 bases from J; junction bases left unmatched: 6. CDR1 and CDR2 from the germline V gene are LNHDA and SQIVND (reference sequence). The CDR3 protein is CASSIRRGANNEQFF. DNA for the CDR3: TGTGCCAGTAGTATCAGGCGGGGGGCCAACAATGAGCAGTTCTTC.

The chain uses TRBV7-9 and TRBJ1-2; 8 positions agree with TRBD1. This CDR3 is 14 amino acids long. Unmatched junction bases numbered 6, after V lost 4 bases and J lost 5 bases. Germline V gene lookup returns CDR1 SEHNR and CDR2 FQNEAQ (reference sequence). The CDR3 DNA reads TGTGCCAGCAGCTCCGGGACAGGATCGTATGGCTACACCTTC. It encodes CASSSGTGSYGYTF.

This chain connects TRBV5-1 to TRBJ2-1; 8 bases align to TRBD1. The V segment lost 5 bases and the J segment 6 bases; nucleotides outside the gene matches: 7. The germline V gene has CDR1 SGHRS and CDR2 YFSETQ. This CDR3 region has 14 residues. The CDR3 DNA is TGCGCCAGCAGGAGACAGGGGAGTTTCAATGAGCAGTTCTTC. Protein: CASRRQGSFNEQFF.

J is TRBJ2-1 and V is TRBV28; the match to TRBD2 covers 10 bases. Germline CDR1 MDHEN, CDR2 SYDVKM. V lost 3 bases and J lost 7; bases outside the gene matches: 6. The CDR3 is 15 residues long. In DNA form, the CDR3 reads TGTGCCAGCAGTTTCAGCGGGGGGGAAAATAATGAGCAGTTCTTC. It is translated as CASSFSGGENNEQFF.

This clone was counted a single time. V usage is TRBV4-2 and J usage is TRBJ2-3, with TRBD2 matching 10 bases. Trimming took 1 base from V and 10 from J; bases not matched to a gene: 11. From germline, CDR1 is LGHNA and CDR2 YNFKEQ. CDR3 length: 16 residues. DNA for the CDR3: TGTGCCAGCAGCCAAGGGACTAGCGGATCCCAGTTAGCGCAGTATTTT. It is translated as CASSQGTSGSQLAQYF.